The clone carrying this T cell receptor (beta chain) has a count of ten or more. Its specificity is unknown. The data were obtained in a study of cytotoxic CD8 clonotypes in ibrutinib-treated CLL. Study observations and caveats: Age-matched healthy donor levels were exceeded by baseline clonality, which tracked circulating CD8+ T-cell counts. Treatment saw public clonotypes, which were uncommon, either contract or stay stable.

The CDR3 has 14 amino acids. Germline V gives CDR1 MNHEY, CDR2 SVGAGI. Trimming took 1 base from V and 8 from J, leaving 14 bases between them. The data were produced by immunoSEQ multiplex PCR, yet TCRdb's version contains in-frame clones alone and is incomplete. Counted here are 45,000 to 60,000 clones, 55% to 65% occurring once; the ten biggest clones make up about 20%. The source of this sequence is a human donor with chronic lymphocytic leukemia. The chain has TRBV6-5 and TRBJ1-2, with no clear D. Sequencing was performed on PBMCs, taken after 24 months of ibrutinib treatment. The CDR3 DNA reads TGTGCCAGCAGTTACTTGCCGACTCCTCTGGGCTACACCTTC. Its translation: CASSYLPTPLGYTF.